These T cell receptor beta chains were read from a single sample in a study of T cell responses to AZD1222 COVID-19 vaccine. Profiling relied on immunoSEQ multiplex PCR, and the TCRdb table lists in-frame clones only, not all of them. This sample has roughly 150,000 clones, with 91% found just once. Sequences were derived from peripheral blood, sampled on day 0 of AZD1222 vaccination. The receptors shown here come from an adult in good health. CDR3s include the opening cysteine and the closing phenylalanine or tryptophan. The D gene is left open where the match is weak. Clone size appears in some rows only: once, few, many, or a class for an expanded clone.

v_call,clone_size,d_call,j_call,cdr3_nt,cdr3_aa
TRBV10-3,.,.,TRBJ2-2,TGTGCCATCAGTGCCCAGGGGAACACCGGGGAGCTGTTTTTT,CAISAQGNTGELFF
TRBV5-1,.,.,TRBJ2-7,TGCGCCAGCAGCTTGGGATCGCAGGGCCCCTACGAGCAGTACTTC,CASSLGSQGPYEQYF
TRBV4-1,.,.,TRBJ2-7,TGCGCCAGCAGCCAAGGAGGAGAGGCAAACGAGCAGTACTTC,CASSQGGEANEQYF
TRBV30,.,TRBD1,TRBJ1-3,TGTGCCTGGGAACCCTCGACAGGGCTTGCCATATATTTT,CAWEPSTGLAIYF
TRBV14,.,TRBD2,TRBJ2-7,TGTGCCAGCAGCCAAGGGCGGGAGAGCTACGAGCAGTACTTC,CASSQGRESYEQYF
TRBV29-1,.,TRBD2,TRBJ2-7,TGCAGCGTTGTGCCATTGGTTGGCGGGAGCTCCTACGAGCAGTACTTC,CSVVPLVGGSSYEQYF
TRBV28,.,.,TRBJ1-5,TGTGCCAGCAGTCCTACGGGACGGCTCAATCAGCCCCAGCATTTT,CASSPTGRLNQPQHF
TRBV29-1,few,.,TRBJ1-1,TGCAGCGTTGGTCGGGGTGCTGAAGCTTTCTTT,CSVGRGAEAFF
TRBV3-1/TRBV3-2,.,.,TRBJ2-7,TGTGCCAGCAGCCGAGGACATAGTTCCTACGAGCAGTACTTC,CASSRGHSSYEQYF
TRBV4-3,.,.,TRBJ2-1,TGCGCCAGCAGCCAGGGACCGAGCTCCTACAATGAGCAGTTCTTC,CASSQGPSSYNEQFF
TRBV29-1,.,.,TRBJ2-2,TGCAGCGTCGCCGGGACACCGAACACCGGGGAGCTGTTTTTT,CSVAGTPNTGELFF
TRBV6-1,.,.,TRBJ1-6,TGTGCCAGCAGTGGGGCCGGATCTAACCTAAATTCACCCCTCCACTTT,CASSGAGSNLNSPLHF
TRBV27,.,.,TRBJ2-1,TGTGCCAGCAGTCCCCCCGTAAACAATGAGCAGTTCTTC,CASSPPVNNEQFF
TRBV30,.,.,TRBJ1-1,TGTGCCTGCCAGAACACTGAAGCTTTCTTT,CACQNTEAFF
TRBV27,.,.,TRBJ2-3,TGTGCCAGCGGTGGGGGAGATACGCAGTATTTT,CASGGGDTQYF
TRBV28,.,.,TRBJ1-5,TGTGCCAGCAGCTCCATCCAGGGGAATCAGCCCCAGCATTTT,CASSSIQGNQPQHF
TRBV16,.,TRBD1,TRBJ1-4,TGTGCCAGCAGCTATACAGGGGCCCTCAATGAAAAACTGTTTTTT,CASSYTGALNEKLFF
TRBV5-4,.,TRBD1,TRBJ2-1,TGTGCCAGCAGCCCAGGGACAGGGAGGGACAATGAGCAGTTCTTC,CASSPGTGRDNEQFF
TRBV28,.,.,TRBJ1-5,TGTGCCAGCAGTTTCTTAGACCCCTCGGGCAATCAGCCCCAGCATTTT,CASSFLDPSGNQPQHF
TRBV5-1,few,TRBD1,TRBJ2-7,TGCGCCAGCAGCCTCCGGGACAGGGGCACGGGTCCAATCTACGAGCAGTACTTC,CASSLRDRGTGPIYEQYF
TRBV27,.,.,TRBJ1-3,TGTGCCAGCAGTTTATATAGTAGATGGCAGGGAAGCTCTGGAAACACCATATATTTT,CASSLYSRWQGSSGNTIYF
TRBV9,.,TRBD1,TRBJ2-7,TGTGCCAGCAGCCCTTATTTGGCAGGGGGCTACGAGCAGTACTTC,CASSPYLAGGYEQYF
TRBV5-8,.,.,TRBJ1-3,TGTGCCAGCAGCTTGGGCACGACCGCCTCTGGAAACACCATATATTTT,CASSLGTTASGNTIYF
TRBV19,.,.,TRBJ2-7,TGTGCCAGTAGCCAGGGTTATCCTGGGGAGCAGTACTTC,CASSQGYPGEQYF
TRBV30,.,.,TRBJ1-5,TGTGCCTGGAGTGACCGTACGTCCTCCGAACAGCCCCAGCATTTT,CAWSDRTSSEQPQHF
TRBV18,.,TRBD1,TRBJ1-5,TGTGCCAGCTCAGCGGGACAGAATGTAAACCAGCCCCAGCATTTT,CASSAGQNVNQPQHF
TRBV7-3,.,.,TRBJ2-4,TGTGCCAGCAGCTTAACAGGGGGTCGGGCCAAAAACATTCAGTACTTC,CASSLTGGRAKNIQYF
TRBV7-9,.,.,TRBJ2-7,TGTGCCAGCAGCACCCATGAGGTTCGGTCAGGAGCCGAGCAGTACTTC,CASSTHEVRSGAEQYF
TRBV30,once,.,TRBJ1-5,TGTGCCTGGAGTGGAGGAGGTAGCAATCAGCCCCAGCATTTT,CAWSGGGSNQPQHF
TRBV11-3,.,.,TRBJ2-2,TGTGCCAGCAGCCTCGGGTTTACCGGGGAGCTGTTTTTT,CASSLGFTGELFF
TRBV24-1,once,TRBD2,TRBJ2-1,TGTGCCACCAGTGATCCAAGGACTAGCGGGAGGGGTTACAATGAGCAGTTCTTC,CATSDPRTSGRGYNEQFF
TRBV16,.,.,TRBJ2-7,TGTGCCAGCAGCCAATCCACTCCCCCCTACGACGAGCAGTACTTC,CASSQSTPPYDEQYF
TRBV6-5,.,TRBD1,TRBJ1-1,TGTGCCAGCAGATTCAATCGGGACAGGGTTTCTGAAGCTTTCTTT,CASRFNRDRVSEAFF
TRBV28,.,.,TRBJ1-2,TGTGCCAGTGTCGTTGCTAACTATGGCTACACCTTC,CASVVANYGYTF
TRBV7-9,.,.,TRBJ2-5,TGTGCCAGCAGCCCACGACGAAATCAAGAGACCCAGTACTTC,CASSPRRNQETQYF
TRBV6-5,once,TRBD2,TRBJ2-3,TGTGCCAGCAGTAGGGGACTAGCGGGGGATACGCAGTATTTT,CASSRGLAGDTQYF
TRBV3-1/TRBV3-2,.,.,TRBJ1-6,TGTGCCAGCAGCCAAGGGGAGATACGAAATTCACCCCTCCACTTT,CASSQGEIRNSPLHF
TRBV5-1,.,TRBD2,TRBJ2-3,TGCGCCAGCAGCCACCTCCCTAGCGGGAGTGGCACAGATACGCAGTATTTT,CASSHLPSGSGTDTQYF
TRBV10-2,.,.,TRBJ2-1,TGCGCCAGCAGAGGGTTCCAGGGGATAAGGAATGAGCAGTTCTTC,CASRGFQGIRNEQFF
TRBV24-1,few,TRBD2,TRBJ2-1,TGTGCCACCAGTCACCCTGACGCGGGAGCGGTGGATGAGCAGTTCTTC,CATSHPDAGAVDEQFF
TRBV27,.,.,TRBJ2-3,TGTGCCAGCAGCCTAGGACAGATCCACAAAGATACGCAGTATTTT,CASSLGQIHKDTQYF
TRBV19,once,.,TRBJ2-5,TGTGCCAGTAGTCCCCACTTGAGAGGGGATCAGGAGACCCAGTACTTC,CASSPHLRGDQETQYF
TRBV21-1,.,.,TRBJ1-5,TGTGCCAGCAGCAAAGTCGTTTCTGCTCAGCCCCAGCATTTT,CASSKVVSAQPQHF
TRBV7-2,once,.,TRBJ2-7,TGTGCCAGCAGCCGCCCGAGCCAGGGGAAATACGAGCAGTACTTC,CASSRPSQGKYEQYF
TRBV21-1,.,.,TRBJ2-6,TGTGCCAGCAGTGGACACCGGGACAGGGGGTTCTCTGGGGCCAACGTCCTGACTTTC,CASSGHRDRGFSGANVLTF
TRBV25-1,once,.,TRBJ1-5,TGTGCCAGCAGTGAATTGGGGGGCCTAACGCCCCAGCATTTT,CASSELGGLTPQHF
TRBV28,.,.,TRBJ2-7,TGTGCCAGCAGTCCTCCAGACAGATTAACCAGGGGCTCCTACGAGCAGTACTTC,CASSPPDRLTRGSYEQYF
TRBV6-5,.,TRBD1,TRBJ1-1,TGTGCCAGCAGTTACTCGGGCAGGACAGGATACACTGAAGCTTTCTTT,CASSYSGRTGYTEAFF
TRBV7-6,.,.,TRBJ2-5,TGTGCCAGCAGCTTAAGTCCGACCACTGCACTTACCCAGTACTTC,CASSLSPTTALTQYF
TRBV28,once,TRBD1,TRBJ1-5,TGTGCCAGCAGTACTGGACAGGCAAGTCAGCCCCAGCATTTT,CASSTGQASQPQHF
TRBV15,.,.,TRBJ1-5,TGTGCCACCAGCAGAGGTGGTAATAGCAATCAGCCCCAGCATTTT,CATSRGGNSNQPQHF
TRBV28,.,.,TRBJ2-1,TGTGCCAGCAGTCCGTCTTGGAGTGGCAATGAGCAGTTCTTC,CASSPSWSGNEQFF